Listed below are T cell receptor beta chains from one sample, sequenced in a study of T-cell reconstitution after alpha-beta-depleted transplantation in children. TCRdb processed the PCR reads anew with MiXCR; each CDR3 protein has one entry. The data contain fewer than 350,000 distinct CDR3 sequences, approximately 10% of them singletons. The sequenced sample was peripheral blood, obtained 180 days after TCRalphabeta/CD19-depleted stem cell transplant. These receptors were collected from a male patient between 2 and 10 years old who had a stem cell transplant for chronic granulomatous disease, so the T cells may come from the graft donor. The CDR3 runs from the conserved cysteine through the conserved F or W. Fields, in order: J gene, V gene, clone size, D gene, CDR3 DNA, CDR3 protein. D genes are given only for firm matches. Some rows have no size entry. The others give once, few or many, or a class for an expanded clone.

J gene: TRBJ2-1; V gene: TRBV2; clone size: many; D gene: .; CDR3 DNA: TGTGCCAGCAGTGAATGGGGTAATGAGCAGTTCTTC; CDR3 protein: CASSEWGNEQFF
J gene: TRBJ2-1; V gene: TRBV6-2/TRBV6-3; clone size: many; D gene: TRBD2; CDR3 DNA: TGTGCCAGCAGTTACCTAGCGGGAGTGTTGAATGAGCAGTTCTTC; CDR3 protein: CASSYLAGVLNEQFF
J gene: TRBJ2-4; V gene: TRBV15; clone size: many; D gene: TRBD1; CDR3 DNA: TGTGCCACCAGCGACAGGGACATAGCCAAAAACATTCAGTACTTC; CDR3 protein: CATSDRDIAKNIQYF
J gene: TRBJ2-5; V gene: TRBV28; clone size: many; D gene: .; CDR3 DNA: TGTGCCAGCAATGTTCTCGGACGGTTACAAGAGACCCAGTACTTC; CDR3 protein: CASNVLGRLQETQYF
J gene: TRBJ2-6; V gene: TRBV5-6; clone size: .; D gene: TRBD1; CDR3 DNA: TGTGCCATCAGCCCCGGACAGGTCAGACTCTCCTCCGGGGCCAACGTCCTGACTTTC; CDR3 protein: CAISPGQVRLSSGANVLTF
J gene: TRBJ2-3; V gene: TRBV7-8; clone size: many; D gene: TRBD2; CDR3 DNA: TGTGCCAGCACCCCCGAGAGAGGTCTAGCGGGGCTCACAGATACGCAGTATTTT; CDR3 protein: CASTPERGLAGLTDTQYF
J gene: TRBJ1-4; V gene: TRBV5-1; clone size: many; D gene: .; CDR3 DNA: TGCGCCAGCAGCTTGGAGGGATGGAACGAAAAACTGTTTTTT; CDR3 protein: CASSLEGWNEKLFF
J gene: TRBJ2-7; V gene: TRBV29-1; clone size: many; D gene: .; CDR3 DNA: TGCAGCGTTCTTAATCTTGCCAGTTCCTACGAGCAGTACTTC; CDR3 protein: CSVLNLASSYEQYF
J gene: TRBJ2-1; V gene: TRBV5-1; clone size: many; D gene: TRBD2; CDR3 DNA: TGCGCCAGCAGTGGACTAGCGGGGTGGGAAGGTGAGCAGTTCTTC; CDR3 protein: CASSGLAGWEGEQFF
J gene: TRBJ2-5; V gene: TRBV28; clone size: many; D gene: TRBD1; CDR3 DNA: TGTGCCAGCAGCCGAGACTCCTGGACAGGGGGAGTCCAAGAGACCCAGTACTTC; CDR3 protein: CASSRDSWTGGVQETQYF
J gene: TRBJ2-7; V gene: TRBV6-2/TRBV6-3; clone size: few; D gene: TRBD1; CDR3 DNA: TGTGCCAGCAGTTCTGGACAGGCCCTTTTATGGTACGAGCAGTACTTC; CDR3 protein: CASSSGQALLWYEQYF
J gene: TRBJ2-5; V gene: TRBV6-1; clone size: many; D gene: .; CDR3 DNA: TGTGCCAGCAGCAATCCGGGGTTACGCGAGACCCAGTACTTC; CDR3 protein: CASSNPGLRETQYF
J gene: TRBJ2-1; V gene: TRBV19; clone size: many; D gene: TRBD2; CDR3 DNA: TGTGCCAGTAAGCTTAGCGGGAGCTCCTACAATGAGCAGTTCTTC; CDR3 protein: CASKLSGSSYNEQFF
J gene: TRBJ2-5; V gene: TRBV2; clone size: few; D gene: .; CDR3 DNA: TGTGCCAGCAGCAATGGACAGTACCAAGAGACCCAGTACTTC; CDR3 protein: CASSNGQYQETQYF
J gene: TRBJ2-3; V gene: TRBV9; clone size: .; D gene: .; CDR3 DNA: TGTGCCAGCAACAACGGGGGCCTCACAGATACGCAGTATTTT; CDR3 protein: CASNNGGLTDTQYF
J gene: TRBJ2-1; V gene: TRBV7-3; clone size: many; D gene: TRBD2; CDR3 DNA: TGTGCCAGCAGCTTAGGCGGGAGACTAAATGAGCAGTTCTTC; CDR3 protein: CASSLGGRLNEQFF
J gene: TRBJ2-7; V gene: TRBV14; clone size: .; D gene: .; CDR3 DNA: TGTGCCAGCAGCCGTTGGAGGGGCGAGCAGTACTTC; CDR3 protein: CASSRWRGEQYF
J gene: TRBJ2-2; V gene: TRBV6-5; clone size: many; D gene: .; CDR3 DNA: TGTGCCAGCAGTTACCTGGTCTCGAGTTCCGGGGAGCTGTTTTTT; CDR3 protein: CASSYLVSSSGELFF
J gene: TRBJ1-1; V gene: TRBV29-1; clone size: many; D gene: .; CDR3 DNA: TGCAGCGTTGAGGTTAGGTCTCGATACACTGAAGCTTTCTTT; CDR3 protein: CSVEVRSRYTEAFF
J gene: TRBJ1-4; V gene: TRBV14; clone size: few; D gene: .; CDR3 DNA: TGTGCCAGCAGCCAAAACCCGCAACCGAACGGCGGTGCTACTAATGAAAAACTGTTTTTT; CDR3 protein: CASSQNPQPNGGATNEKLFF
J gene: TRBJ1-4; V gene: TRBV4-1; clone size: .; D gene: .; CDR3 DNA: TGCGCCAGCTGCCAAGATTACGGAAGGGGGAAGGAAAAACTGTTTTTT; CDR3 protein: CASCQDYGRGKEKLFF
J gene: TRBJ2-3; V gene: TRBV18; clone size: many; D gene: TRBD2; CDR3 DNA: TGTGCCAGCTCATCATTCCGAGCGGGAGAGGATACGCAGTATTTT; CDR3 protein: CASSSFRAGEDTQYF
J gene: TRBJ2-2; V gene: TRBV6-4; clone size: many; D gene: TRBD2; CDR3 DNA: TGTGCCAGCAGTGCTAGGACTAGCCCCCTGAACACCGGGGAGCTGTTTTTT; CDR3 protein: CASSARTSPLNTGELFF
J gene: TRBJ2-2; V gene: TRBV5-1; clone size: many; D gene: .; CDR3 DNA: TGCGCCAGCAGCTTTATCCGGTTCACCGGGGAGCTGTTTTTT; CDR3 protein: CASSFIRFTGELFF
J gene: TRBJ1-5; V gene: TRBV20-1; clone size: many; D gene: .; CDR3 DNA: TGCAGTGCTAGAGCATCAACAACAGGCTTCAATCAGCCCCAGCATTTT; CDR3 protein: CSARASTTGFNQPQHF
J gene: TRBJ1-1; V gene: TRBV25-1; clone size: .; D gene: .; CDR3 DNA: TGTGCCAGCAGTTCATTTCAGGGAGTCTCTGAAGCTTTCTTT; CDR3 protein: CASSSFQGVSEAFF
J gene: TRBJ2-1; V gene: TRBV12-3/TRBV12-4; clone size: .; D gene: TRBD1; CDR3 DNA: TGTGCCAGCACTTTACTTTTGAGCACCGGGACAGAAATCTACAATGAGCAGTTCTTC; CDR3 protein: CASTLLLSTGTEIYNEQFF
J gene: TRBJ2-1; V gene: TRBV19; clone size: .; D gene: TRBD2; CDR3 DNA: TGTGCCAGTACTAATCCGCGGGGAGGGTTCCATGAGCAGTTCTTC; CDR3 protein: CASTNPRGGFHEQFF
J gene: TRBJ1-1; V gene: TRBV2; clone size: few; D gene: .; CDR3 DNA: TGTGCCAGCAGAGCGACTTCTGCTTTCTTT; CDR3 protein: CASRATSAFF
J gene: TRBJ2-5; V gene: TRBV29-1; clone size: many; D gene: .; CDR3 DNA: TGCAGCGTTGGGGATAGGGCGAAAGAAGGGACCCAGTACTTC; CDR3 protein: CSVGDRAKEGTQYF
J gene: TRBJ1-4; V gene: TRBV7-6; clone size: many; D gene: TRBD1; CDR3 DNA: TGTGCCAGCAAAGCCAGGGGGGCGACTAATGAAAAACTGTTTTTT; CDR3 protein: CASKARGATNEKLFF
J gene: TRBJ1-6; V gene: TRBV13; clone size: many; D gene: .; CDR3 DNA: TGTGCCAGCAGCCCCCGGAATTCACCCCTCCACTTT; CDR3 protein: CASSPRNSPLHF